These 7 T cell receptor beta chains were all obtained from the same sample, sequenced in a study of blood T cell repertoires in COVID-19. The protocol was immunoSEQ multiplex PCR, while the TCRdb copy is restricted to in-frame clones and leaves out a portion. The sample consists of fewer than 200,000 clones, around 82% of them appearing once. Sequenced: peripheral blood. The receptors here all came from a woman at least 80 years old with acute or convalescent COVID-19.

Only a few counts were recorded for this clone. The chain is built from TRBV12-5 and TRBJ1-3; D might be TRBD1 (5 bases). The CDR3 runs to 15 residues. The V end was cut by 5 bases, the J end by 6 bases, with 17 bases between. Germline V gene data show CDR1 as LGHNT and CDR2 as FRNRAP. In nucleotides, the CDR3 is TGTGCTAGTGGTCCCTATGGGGGGGTGGAAAACACCATATATTTT. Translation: CASGPYGGVENTIYF.

This CDR3 reads CASSKGQGGTDTQYF. CDR3 sequence (DNA): TGCGCCAGCAGCAAAGGACAGGGCGGCACAGATACGCAGTATTTT. The rearrangement links TRBV5-1 to TRBJ2-3, with 8 bases lining up with TRBD1. The trim removed 4 bases at V and 1 base at J, leaving 5 bases unmatched. Germline CDR1 is SGHRS and CDR2 is YFSETQ. This CDR3 has 15 residues.

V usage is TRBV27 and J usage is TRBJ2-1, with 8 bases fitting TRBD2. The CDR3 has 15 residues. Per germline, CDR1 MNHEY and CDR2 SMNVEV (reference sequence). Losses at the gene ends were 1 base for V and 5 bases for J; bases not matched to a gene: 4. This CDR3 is CASSLLGLDHNEQFF. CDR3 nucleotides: TGTGCCAGCAGTTTATTGGGACTAGATCACAATGAGCAGTTCTTC.

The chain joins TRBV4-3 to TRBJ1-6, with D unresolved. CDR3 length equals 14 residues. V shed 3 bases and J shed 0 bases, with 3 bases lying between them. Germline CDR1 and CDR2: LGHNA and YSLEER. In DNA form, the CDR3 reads TGCGCCAGCAGCCAGAGCTCCTATAATTCACCCCTCCACTTT. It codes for CASSQSSYNSPLHF.

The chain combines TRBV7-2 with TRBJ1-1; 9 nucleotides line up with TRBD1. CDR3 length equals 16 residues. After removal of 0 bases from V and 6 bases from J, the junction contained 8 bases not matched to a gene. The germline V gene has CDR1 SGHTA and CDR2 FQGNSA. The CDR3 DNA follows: TGTGCCAGCAGCTTAGCCCCGGGACAGGGAGCGGCTGAAGCTTTCTTT. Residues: CASSLAPGQGAAEAFF.

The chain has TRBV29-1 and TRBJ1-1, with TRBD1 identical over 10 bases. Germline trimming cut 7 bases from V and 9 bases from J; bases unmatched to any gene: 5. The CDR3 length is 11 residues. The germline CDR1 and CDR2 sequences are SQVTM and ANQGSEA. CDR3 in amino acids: CSAGTGDKAFF. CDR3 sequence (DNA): TGCAGCGCCGGGACAGGGGATAAAGCTTTCTTT. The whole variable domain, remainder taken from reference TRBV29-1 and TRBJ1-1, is SAVISQKPSRDICQRGTSLTIQCQVDSQVTMMFWYRQQPGQSLTLIATANQGSEATYESGFVIDKFPISRPNLTFSTLTVSNMSPEDSSIYLCSAGTGDKAFFGQGTRLTVV.

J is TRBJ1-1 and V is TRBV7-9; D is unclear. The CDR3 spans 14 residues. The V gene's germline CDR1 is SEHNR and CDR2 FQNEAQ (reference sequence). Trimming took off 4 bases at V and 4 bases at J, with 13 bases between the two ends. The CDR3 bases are TGTGCCAGCAGCTATCTCGGTTGGTCCACTGAAGCTTTCTTT. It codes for CASSYLGWSTEAFF.